These T cell receptor beta chains were read from a single sample in a study of cytotoxic CD8 clonotypes in ibrutinib-treated CLL. Using immunoSEQ multiplex PCR, the repertoire was profiled, and TCRdb retains in-frame clones only, with some absent. This table holds about 200,000 clones, over 60% found once. This specimen was PBMCs, taken after 24 months of ibrutinib treatment. The receptors shown here come from a human donor with chronic lymphocytic leukemia. Each CDR3 is given with its conserved first and last residue. D genes are given only for firm matches. Clone size is shown for a subset of rows, as once, few, many or a class of expanded clone.

D gene: -; V gene: TRBV27; clone size: once; J gene: TRBJ2-7; CDR3 protein: CASSYTLGRAYEQYF; CDR3 DNA: TGTGCCAGCAGTTATACCCTAGGTAGGGCCTACGAGCAGTACTTC
D gene: -; V gene: TRBV5-1; clone size: -; J gene: TRBJ2-7; CDR3 protein: CASSIEAPVGDSYEQYF; CDR3 DNA: TGCGCCAGCAGCATTGAGGCCCCGGTGGGGGATTCCTACGAGCAGTACTTC
D gene: TRBD2; V gene: TRBV20-1; clone size: few; J gene: TRBJ2-7; CDR3 protein: CSMWRESEQYF; CDR3 DNA: TGCAGTATGTGGCGGGAGTCCGAGCAGTACTTC
D gene: -; V gene: TRBV7-2; clone size: -; J gene: TRBJ1-2; CDR3 protein: CASSLGKDNWRGYTF; CDR3 DNA: TGTGCCAGCAGCTTAGGGAAGGACAATTGGCGTGGCTACACCTTC
D gene: -; V gene: TRBV2; clone size: once; J gene: TRBJ1-1; CDR3 protein: CASRREARPRAFF; CDR3 DNA: TGTGCCAGCAGGCGGGAGGCCCGGCCTCGAGCTTTCTTT
D gene: -; V gene: TRBV7-2; clone size: -; J gene: TRBJ2-1; CDR3 protein: CASSLDGPQPSRFF; CDR3 DNA: TGTGCCAGCAGCTTAGACGGGCCACAGCCATCACGGTTCTTC
D gene: -; V gene: TRBV2; clone size: -; J gene: TRBJ1-1; CDR3 protein: CASRPNTEAFF; CDR3 DNA: TGTGCCAGCAGACCGAACACTGAAGCTTTCTTT
D gene: TRBD1; V gene: TRBV9; clone size: -; J gene: TRBJ1-2; CDR3 protein: CASSAPGGLTF; CDR3 DNA: TGTGCCAGCAGCGCCCCAGGGGGCCTCACCTTC
D gene: -; V gene: TRBV25-1; clone size: -; J gene: TRBJ2-7; CDR3 protein: CASTFGGSYEQYF; CDR3 DNA: TGTGCCAGCACCTTCGGAGGCTCCTACGAGCAGTACTTC
D gene: -; V gene: TRBV18; clone size: -; J gene: TRBJ1-1; CDR3 protein: CASSPSDGEAFF; CDR3 DNA: TGTGCCAGCTCACCATCGGACGGAGAAGCTTTCTTT
D gene: -; V gene: TRBV7-3; clone size: once; J gene: TRBJ2-1; CDR3 protein: CASSYPKGGAAYNEQFF; CDR3 DNA: TGTGCCAGCAGCTATCCTAAAGGGGGAGCGGCCTACAATGAGCAGTTCTTC
D gene: TRBD2; V gene: TRBV27; clone size: few; J gene: TRBJ2-5; CDR3 protein: CASSFGVAGLGETQYF; CDR3 DNA: TGTGCCAGCAGTTTTGGGGTAGCGGGACTGGGAGAGACCCAGTACTTC
D gene: -; V gene: TRBV6-5; clone size: -; J gene: TRBJ1-2; CDR3 protein: CASSTTTVSGGYTF; CDR3 DNA: TGTGCCAGCAGTACAACGACAGTATCAGGGGGCTACACCTTC
D gene: -; V gene: TRBV11-2; clone size: few; J gene: TRBJ1-1; CDR3 protein: CASSLRRGTEAFF; CDR3 DNA: TGTGCCAGCAGCTTAAGGCGGGGCACTGAAGCTTTCTTT
D gene: TRBD1; V gene: TRBV10-3; clone size: -; J gene: TRBJ2-3; CDR3 protein: CAISNGQGTDTQYF; CDR3 DNA: TGTGCCATCAGTAACGGACAGGGCACAGATACGCAGTATTTT